The present TCR beta chain was sequenced within a study of blood T cell repertoires in COVID-19. Turning to the study itself: From T cells, B-cell-depleted T cells, or PBMCs came the material, which was cDNA or gDNA.

The repertoire was sequenced with immunoSEQ multiplex PCR; TCRdb's copy has only in-frame clones and lacks some. The sample lists approximately 310,000 clones, approximately 87% occurring once. The length of the CDR3 is 14 residues. The V end lost 8 bases, the J end lost 2 bases, and 15 bases lay between the germline ends. Looked up from germline, CDR1 is ENHRY and CDR2 is SYGVKD. Material: peripheral blood. The chain employs TRBV10-3 and TRBJ2-5; D may be TRBD2 (5 bases). The receptor was derived from a woman aged 45 to 65 who had recovered from COVID-19. CDR3 protein: CAIRSGLLQETQYF. CDR3 in DNA: TGTGCCATCCGGAGCGGCTTGTTACAAGAGACCCAGTACTTC.